A selection of T cell receptor beta chains follows, all from one sample in a study of T cell repertoires in cytomegalovirus infection. From the reads, TCRdb called clonotypes with MiXCR, one entry per CDR3 protein. The sample lists about 830,000 distinct CDR3 sequences, about 30% occurring once. These receptors have no known antigen. The sample in question was cultured CD8+ T cells from PBMCs, obtained from culture after CMV antigen stimulation. Every receptor here comes from a human donor in good health (CMV status not recorded). Some clones in this sample may be carry-over from other donors' samples. Each CDR3 is given with its conserved first and last residue. A D gene is named only where the DNA matches it firmly. Some rows have no size entry. The others give once, few or many, or a class for an expanded clone.

D,J,size,V,DNA,CDR3
NA,TRBJ1-3,NA,TRBV5-6,TGTGCCAGCAACTGGATGGGGTCTGGAAACACCATATATTTT,CASNWMGSGNTIYF
TRBD2,TRBJ2-5,few,TRBV27,TGTGCCAGCAGTTTTTTGGCTAGCGGACAAGAGACCCAGTACTTC,CASSFLASGQETQYF
NA,TRBJ1-5,NA,TRBV19,TGTGCCAGTAAGTATTCGGCCAAAAATCAGCCCCAGCATTTT,CASKYSAKNQPQHF
NA,TRBJ1-4,few,TRBV7-9,TGTGCCAGCAGCCCGGGTGAGGGTGTAAGAGAAAAACTGTTTTTT,CASSPGEGVREKLFF
NA,TRBJ2-7,NA,TRBV15,TGTACCACCAGCAGAGATTGGGGGTCCCACGAGCAGTACTTC,CTTSRDWGSHEQYF
NA,TRBJ1-1,NA,TRBV27,TGTGCCAGCAGTAGAAAGAGGAACACTGAAGCTTTCTTT,CASSRKRNTEAFF
NA,TRBJ2-1,few,TRBV13,TGTGCCAGCAGCTTCACACAGGGAGGCAATGAGCAGTTCTTC,CASSFTQGGNEQFF
TRBD2,TRBJ2-5,NA,TRBV11-3,TGTGCCAGCAGCTCTCTAGCGGACCCCGCGGAGACCCAGTACTTC,CASSSLADPAETQYF
NA,TRBJ1-5,many,TRBV19,TGTGCCAGTAGTATTTGGGGGGATGGCAATCAGCCCCAGCATTTT,CASSIWGDGNQPQHF
NA,TRBJ1-1,many,TRBV5-1,TGTGCCAGCAGCTTACGGACAGCAATGAACACTGAAGCTTTCTTT,CASSLRTAMNTEAFF
NA,TRBJ2-7,NA,TRBV18,TGTGCCAGCTCATCCCGGGAGAGGGGGGTAGGCGAGCAGTACTTC,CASSSRERGVGEQYF
TRBD2,TRBJ2-1,few,TRBV7-8,TGTGCCAGCAGCCTATCGAGCAGGGGACTAGCGGGGGGGAGCTCCTACAATGAGCAGTTCTTC,CASSLSSRGLAGGSSYNEQFF
NA,TRBJ2-1,many,TRBV7-6,TGTGCCAGCAGCTTAGGCCGTGCGGGGTCCGGGTACAATGAGCAGTTCTTC,CASSLGRAGSGYNEQFF
TRBD1,TRBJ2-2,few,TRBV4-1,TGCGCCAGCAGCCCAGAGGGCAGGGGGCGGTCCGGGGAGCTGTTTTTT,CASSPEGRGRSGELFF
TRBD1,TRBJ1-2,NA,TRBV27,TGTGCCAGCAGCACCCGGGACAGGGGGGTTGAGTATGGCTACACCTTC,CASSTRDRGVEYGYTF
NA,TRBJ2-3,NA,TRBV6-5,TGTGCCAGCAGTTCCGGGACTGCTCACACAGATACGCAGTATTTT,CASSSGTAHTDTQYF
TRBD1,TRBJ1-3,NA,TRBV12-3/TRBV12-4,TGTGCCAGCAGTCGGACAGGGCCGGGAAACACCATATATTTT,CASSRTGPGNTIYF
TRBD2,TRBJ2-3,few,TRBV18,TGTGCCAGCTCACCACCTAACCGGGGGGGCCCCGATACGCAGTATTTT,CASSPPNRGGPDTQYF
NA,TRBJ2-1,few,TRBV4-2,TGTGCCAGCAGCGAACCCGAGGGCTCCCGGTACAATGAGCAGTTCTTC,CASSEPEGSRYNEQFF
NA,TRBJ1-2,NA,TRBV4-1,TGCGCCAGCAGCCAAGATGCCAGGGAGGACTATGGCTACACCTTC,CASSQDAREDYGYTF
TRBD1,TRBJ1-1,few,TRBV28,TGTGCCAGCAGAGTGACAGGGCTGGGAAACACTGAAGCTTTCTTT,CASRVTGLGNTEAFF
NA,TRBJ2-7,NA,TRBV27,TGTGCCAGCAGTTTATCTGGGAATATCTACGAGCAGTACTTC,CASSLSGNIYEQYF
NA,TRBJ1-1,NA,TRBV7-9,TGTGCCATCCCCCCCGCGACGGCGAACACTGAAGCTTTCTTT,CAIPPATANTEAFF
NA,TRBJ2-5,few,TRBV28,TGTGCCAGCGTCGGGGAAGGGACCCAGTACTTC,CASVGEGTQYF
NA,TRBJ2-7,NA,TRBV7-9,TGTGCCAGCAGCCCTACAACGGCCTACGAGCAGTACTTC,CASSPTTAYEQYF
NA,TRBJ1-1,NA,TRBV19,TGTGCCAGTGGTGATAGGGCGGACACGTTCACTGAAGCTTTCTTT,CASGDRADTFTEAFF
TRBD2,TRBJ2-3,few,TRBV24-1,TGTGCCACCAGTGATACCAACGGACTAGCGGGGGCCTCAGATACGCAGTATTTT,CATSDTNGLAGASDTQYF
NA,TRBJ2-1,few,TRBV6-2/TRBV6-3,TGTGCCAGCAGTTACTCCTCCACTGGGTTCGGTGAGCAGTTCTTC,CASSYSSTGFGEQFF
NA,TRBJ1-1,few,TRBV7-6,TGTGCCAGCAGCGATTGGGACACTGACACTGAAGCTTTCTTT,CASSDWDTDTEAFF
TRBD1,TRBJ1-2,few,TRBV19,TGTGCCAGTACTACAGGGGGCTCCTATGGCTACACCTTC,CASTTGGSYGYTF
TRBD1,TRBJ2-7,NA,TRBV12-3/TRBV12-4,TGTGCCAGCAGGGATGGGACAGGGTCGTACGAGCAGTACTTC,CASRDGTGSYEQYF
NA,TRBJ2-5,NA,TRBV25-1,TGTGCCAGCAGTGAATATAGGGTCCTGGTTGGAGAGACCCAGTACTTC,CASSEYRVLVGETQYF
TRBD2,TRBJ2-1,few,TRBV12-3/TRBV12-4,TGTGCCAGCAGTAGCGGGGGCCACTACAATGAGCAGTTCTTC,CASSSGGHYNEQFF
TRBD2,TRBJ2-3,many,TRBV6-4,TGTGCCAGCAGTGACTCACAGACTAGCGACACAGATACGCAGTATTTT,CASSDSQTSDTDTQYF
TRBD1,TRBJ2-1,NA,TRBV5-1,TGCGCCAGCAGCTTGGGACAGGGGGTAGATGAGCAGTTCTTC,CASSLGQGVDEQFF
NA,TRBJ1-5,few,TRBV13,TGTGCCAGCAGCCTCAGGGCCCAGCCCCAGCATTTT,CASSLRAQPQHF
TRBD1,TRBJ2-1,many,TRBV11-2,TGTGCCAGCAGCCCGGACAGGGTCTTTAGCAATGAGCAGTTCTTC,CASSPDRVFSNEQFF
NA,TRBJ1-5,few,TRBV19,TGTGCCAGTAGTATAAACAGGGAGCTCAATAGCAATCAGCCCCAGCATTTT,CASSINRELNSNQPQHF
TRBD2,TRBJ2-4,NA,TRBV3-1,TGTGCCAGCAGCCATCGGAGACTAGCGGAGGAGCACATTCAGTACTTC,CASSHRRLAEEHIQYF
NA,TRBJ1-5,NA,TRBV6-1,TGTGCCAACCCAGTAACCCGCGGTACTAATCAGCCCCAGCATTTT,CANPVTRGTNQPQHF
NA,TRBJ2-1,NA,TRBV27,TGTGCCAGCAGGCTGAGCTCCTACAATGAGCAGTTCTTC,CASRLSSYNEQFF
TRBD1,TRBJ1-5,NA,TRBV23-1,TGCGCCAGCAGTCAATTGGGGAGACAGGGGGCCTATCAGCCCCAGCATTTT,CASSQLGRQGAYQPQHF
NA,TRBJ2-4,NA,TRBV7-6,TGTGCCAGCAGTCCCGGACGGTCAGCCAAAAACATTCAGTACTTC,CASSPGRSAKNIQYF
NA,TRBJ1-6,NA,TRBV27,TGTGCCAGCAGTTTCCCCCTCCGAAATTCACCCCTCCACTTT,CASSFPLRNSPLHF